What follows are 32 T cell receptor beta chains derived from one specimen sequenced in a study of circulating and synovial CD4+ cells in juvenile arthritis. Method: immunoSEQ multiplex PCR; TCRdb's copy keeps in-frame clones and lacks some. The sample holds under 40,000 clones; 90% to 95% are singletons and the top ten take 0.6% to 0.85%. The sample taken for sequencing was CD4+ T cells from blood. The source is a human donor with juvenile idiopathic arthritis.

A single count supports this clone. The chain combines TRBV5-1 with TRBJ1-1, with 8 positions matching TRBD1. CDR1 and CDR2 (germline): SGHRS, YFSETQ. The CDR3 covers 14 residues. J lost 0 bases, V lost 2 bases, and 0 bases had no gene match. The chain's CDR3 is CASSLQGVNTEAFF. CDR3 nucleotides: TGCGCCAGCAGCTTACAGGGGGTGAACACTGAAGCTTTCTTT.

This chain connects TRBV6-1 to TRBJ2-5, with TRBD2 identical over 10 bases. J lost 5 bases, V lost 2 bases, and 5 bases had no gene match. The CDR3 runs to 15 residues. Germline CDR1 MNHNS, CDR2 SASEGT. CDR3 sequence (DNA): TGTGCCAGCAGTGAACAAGCGGGGGGGCCGGAGACCCAGTACTTC. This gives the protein CASSEQAGGPETQYF.

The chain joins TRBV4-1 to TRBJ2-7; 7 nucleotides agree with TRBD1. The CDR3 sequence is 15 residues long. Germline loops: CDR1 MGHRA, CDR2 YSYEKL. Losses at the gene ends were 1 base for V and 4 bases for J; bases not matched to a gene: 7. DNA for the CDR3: TGCGCCAGCAGCCAAGTAACAGGGGCACGGTACGAGCAGTACTTC. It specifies CASSQVTGARYEQYF.

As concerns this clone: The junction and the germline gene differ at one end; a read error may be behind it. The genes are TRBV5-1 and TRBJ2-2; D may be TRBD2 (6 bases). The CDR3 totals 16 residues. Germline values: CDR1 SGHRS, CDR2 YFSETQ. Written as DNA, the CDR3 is TGCGCCAGCAGCTTGGAGGGGACTTCGAACCCCGGGGAGCTGTTTTTT. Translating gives CASSLEGTSNPGELFF. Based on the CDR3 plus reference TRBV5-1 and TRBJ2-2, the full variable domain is KAGVTQTPRYLIKTRGQQVTLSCSPISGHRSVSWYQQTPGQGLQFLFEYFSETQRNKGNFPGRFSGRQFSNSRSEMNVSTLELGDSALYLCASSLEGTSNPGELFFGEGSRLTVL.

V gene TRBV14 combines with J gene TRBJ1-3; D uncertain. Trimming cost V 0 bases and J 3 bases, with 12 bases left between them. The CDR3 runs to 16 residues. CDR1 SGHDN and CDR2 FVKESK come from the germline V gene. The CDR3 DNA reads TGTGCCAGCAGCCAAGAAGCGCCACGGCGTGGAAACACCATATATTTT. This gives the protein CASSQEAPRRGNTIYF.

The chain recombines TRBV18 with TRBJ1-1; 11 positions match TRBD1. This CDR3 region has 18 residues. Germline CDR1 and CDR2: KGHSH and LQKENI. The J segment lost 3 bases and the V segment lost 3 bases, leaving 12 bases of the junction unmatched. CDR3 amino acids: CASSPTGQGALFDTEAFF. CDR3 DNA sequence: TGTGCCAGCTCACCGACAGGACAGGGGGCTCTCTTTGACACTGAAGCTTTCTTT.

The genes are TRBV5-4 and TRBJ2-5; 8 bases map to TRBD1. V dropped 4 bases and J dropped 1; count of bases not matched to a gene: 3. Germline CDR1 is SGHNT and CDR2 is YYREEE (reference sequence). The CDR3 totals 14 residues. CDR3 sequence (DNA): TGTGCCAGCAGCCCTGACAGGGGCCAAGAGACCCAGTACTTC. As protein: CASSPDRGQETQYF.

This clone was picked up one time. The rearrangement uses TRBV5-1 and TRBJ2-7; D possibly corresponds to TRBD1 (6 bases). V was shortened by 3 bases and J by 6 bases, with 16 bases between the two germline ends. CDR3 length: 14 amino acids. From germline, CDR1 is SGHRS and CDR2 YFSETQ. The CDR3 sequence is CASSWTESLGEQYF. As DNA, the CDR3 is TGCGCCAGCAGCTGGACAGAGTCCCTTGGCGAGCAGTACTTC.

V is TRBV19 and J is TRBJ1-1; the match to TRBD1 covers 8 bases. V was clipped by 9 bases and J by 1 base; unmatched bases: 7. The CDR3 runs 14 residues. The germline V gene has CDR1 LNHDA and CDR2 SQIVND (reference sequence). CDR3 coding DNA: TGTGCCAGCAACCGGGACAGGAAGAACACTGAAGCTTTCTTT. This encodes CASNRDRKNTEAFF.

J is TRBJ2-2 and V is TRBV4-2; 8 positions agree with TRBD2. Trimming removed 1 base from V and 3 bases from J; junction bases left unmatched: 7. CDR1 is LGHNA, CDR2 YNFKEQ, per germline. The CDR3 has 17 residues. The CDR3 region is CASSQVQGLGDTGELFF. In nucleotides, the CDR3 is TGTGCCAGCAGCCAAGTCCAGGGACTAGGAGACACCGGGGAGCTGTTTTTT.

The CDR3 region is CASSLGRGPETQYF. Written as DNA, the CDR3 is TGTGCCAGCAGCTTAGGTAGGGGGCCAGAGACCCAGTACTTC. This chain connects TRBV5-4 to TRBJ2-5; TRBD1 matches 7 bases. The CDR3 runs 14 residues. Germline CDR1 SGHNT, CDR2 YYREEE (reference sequence). The J segment lost 4 bases and the V segment lost 2 bases, leaving 5 bases of the junction unmatched.

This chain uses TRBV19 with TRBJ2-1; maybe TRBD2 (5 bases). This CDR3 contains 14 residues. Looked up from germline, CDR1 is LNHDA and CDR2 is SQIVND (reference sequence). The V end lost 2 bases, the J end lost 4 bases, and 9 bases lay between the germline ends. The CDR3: CASSITGTYNEQFF. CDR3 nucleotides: TGTGCCAGTAGTATAACGGGAACGTACAATGAGCAGTTCTTC.

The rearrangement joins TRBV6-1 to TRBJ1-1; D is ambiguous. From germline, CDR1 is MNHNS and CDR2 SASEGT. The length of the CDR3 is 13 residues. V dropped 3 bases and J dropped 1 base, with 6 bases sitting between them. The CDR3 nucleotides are TGTGCCAGCAGTGACATCAAGAACACTGAAGCTTTCTTT. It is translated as CASSDIKNTEAFF.

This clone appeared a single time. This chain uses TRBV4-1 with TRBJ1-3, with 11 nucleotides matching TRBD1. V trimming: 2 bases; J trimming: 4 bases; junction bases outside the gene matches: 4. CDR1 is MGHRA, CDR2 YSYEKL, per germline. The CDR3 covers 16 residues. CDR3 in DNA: TGCGCCAGCAGCCAATTGGACAGGGGGCTAGGAAACACCATATATTTT. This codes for CASSQLDRGLGNTIYF.

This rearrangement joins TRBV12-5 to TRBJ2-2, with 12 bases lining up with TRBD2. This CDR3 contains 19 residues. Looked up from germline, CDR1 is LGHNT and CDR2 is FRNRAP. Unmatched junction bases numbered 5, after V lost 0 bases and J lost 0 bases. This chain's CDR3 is CASGLVLAGGHPNTGELFF. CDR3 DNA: TGTGCTAGTGGTTTGGTACTAGCGGGGGGCCATCCGAACACCGGGGAGCTGTTTTTT.

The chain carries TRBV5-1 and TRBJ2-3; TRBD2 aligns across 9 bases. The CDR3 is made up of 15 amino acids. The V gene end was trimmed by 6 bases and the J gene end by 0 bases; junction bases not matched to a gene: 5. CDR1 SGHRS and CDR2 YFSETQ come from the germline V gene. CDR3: CASTALAGSTDTQYF. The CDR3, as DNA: TGCGCCAGCACGGCGCTAGCGGGAAGCACAGATACGCAGTATTTT.

CDR3: CASSSQGVIGNTIYF. DNA of the CDR3: TGTGCCAGCAGCTCCCAGGGGGTCATAGGAAACACCATATATTTT. The chain joins TRBV7-8 to TRBJ1-3; 7 positions match TRBD1. The CDR3 spans 15 residues. J lost 4 bases, V lost 4 bases, and 7 bases had no gene match. Germline CDR1 reads SGHVS; CDR2 reads FQNEAQ.

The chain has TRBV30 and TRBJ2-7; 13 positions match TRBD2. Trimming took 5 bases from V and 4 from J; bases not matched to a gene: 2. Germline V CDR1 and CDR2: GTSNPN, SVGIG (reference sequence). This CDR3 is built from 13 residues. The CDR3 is CAWQLAGGYEQYF. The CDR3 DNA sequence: TGTGCCTGGCAACTAGCGGGAGGGTACGAGCAGTACTTC.

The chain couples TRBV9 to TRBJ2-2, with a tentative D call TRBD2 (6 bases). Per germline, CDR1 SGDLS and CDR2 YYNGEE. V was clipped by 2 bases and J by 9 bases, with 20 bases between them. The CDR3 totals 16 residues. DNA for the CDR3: TGTGCCAGCAGCGTTCATCCGGGTGGGAGGCTCCGGGAGCTGTTTTTT. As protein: CASSVHPGGRLRELFF.

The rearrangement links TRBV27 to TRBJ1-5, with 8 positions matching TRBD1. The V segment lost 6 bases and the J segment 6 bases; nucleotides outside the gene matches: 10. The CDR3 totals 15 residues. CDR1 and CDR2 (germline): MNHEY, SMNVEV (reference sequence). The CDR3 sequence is CASRLQGGWRQPQHF. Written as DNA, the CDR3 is TGTGCCAGCAGACTACAGGGGGGATGGCGTCAGCCCCAGCATTTT.

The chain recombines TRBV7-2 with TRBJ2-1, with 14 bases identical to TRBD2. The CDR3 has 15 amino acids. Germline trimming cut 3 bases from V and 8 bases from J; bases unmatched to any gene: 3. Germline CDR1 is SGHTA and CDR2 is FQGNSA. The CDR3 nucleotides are TGTGCCAGCAGCTTGACTAGCGGGGGGGCCTATGAGCAGTTCTTC. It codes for CASSLTSGGAYEQFF.

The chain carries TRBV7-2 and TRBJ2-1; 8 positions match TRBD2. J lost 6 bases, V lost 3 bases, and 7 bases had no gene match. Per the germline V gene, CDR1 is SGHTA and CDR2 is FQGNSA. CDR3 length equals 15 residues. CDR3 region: CASSFTAGGTNEQFF. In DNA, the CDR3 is TGTGCCAGCAGCTTCACGGCGGGAGGAACCAATGAGCAGTTCTTC.

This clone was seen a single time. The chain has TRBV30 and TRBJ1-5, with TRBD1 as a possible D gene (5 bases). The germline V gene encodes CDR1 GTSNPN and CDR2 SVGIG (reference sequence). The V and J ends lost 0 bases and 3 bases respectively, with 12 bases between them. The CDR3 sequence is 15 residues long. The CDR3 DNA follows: TGTGCCTGGAGTGTAGGGACTTCCCTCAATCAGCCCCAGCATTTT. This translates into CAWSVGTSLNQPQHF.

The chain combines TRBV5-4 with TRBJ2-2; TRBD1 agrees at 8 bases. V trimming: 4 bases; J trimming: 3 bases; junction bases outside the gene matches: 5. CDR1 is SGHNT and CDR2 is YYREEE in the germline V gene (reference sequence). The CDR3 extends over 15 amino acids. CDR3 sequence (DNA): TGTGCCAGCAGCCGTGGACAGGGAGACACCGGGGAGCTGTTTTTT. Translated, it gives CASSRGQGDTGELFF.

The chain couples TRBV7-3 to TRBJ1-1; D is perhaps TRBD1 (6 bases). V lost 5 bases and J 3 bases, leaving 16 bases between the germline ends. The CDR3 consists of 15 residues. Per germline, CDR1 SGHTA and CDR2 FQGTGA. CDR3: CASSHARGADTEAFF. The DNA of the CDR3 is TGTGCCAGCAGCCACGCCCGGGGGGCGGACACTGAAGCTTTCTTT.

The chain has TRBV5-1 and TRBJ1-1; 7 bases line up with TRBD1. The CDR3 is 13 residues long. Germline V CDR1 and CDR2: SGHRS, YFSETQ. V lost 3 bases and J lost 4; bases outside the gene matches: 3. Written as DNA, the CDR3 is TGCGCCAGCAGCTCCTCAGGGGGCACTGAAGCTTTCTTT. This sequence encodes CASSSSGGTEAFF.

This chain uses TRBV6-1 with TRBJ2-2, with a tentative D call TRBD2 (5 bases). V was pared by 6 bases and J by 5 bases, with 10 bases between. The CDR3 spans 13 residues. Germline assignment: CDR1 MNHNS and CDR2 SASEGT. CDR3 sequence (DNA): TGTGCCAGCAGGCCCTCGGGGACCGGGGAGCTGTTTTTT. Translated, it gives CASRPSGTGELFF.

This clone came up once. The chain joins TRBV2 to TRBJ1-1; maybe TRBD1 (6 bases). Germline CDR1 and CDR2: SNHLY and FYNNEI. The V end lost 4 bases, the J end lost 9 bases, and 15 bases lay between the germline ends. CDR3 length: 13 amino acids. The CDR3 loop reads CASSGTSGGKAFF. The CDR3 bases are TGTGCCAGCAGTGGAACCTCGGGGGGCAAAGCTTTCTTT.

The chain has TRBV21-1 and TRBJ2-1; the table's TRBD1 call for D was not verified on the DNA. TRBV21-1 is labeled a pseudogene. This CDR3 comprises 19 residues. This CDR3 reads CASSKGVSGALHSYNEQFF. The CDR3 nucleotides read TGTGCCAGCAGCAAAGGGGTTTCAGGGGCCCTACACTCCTACAATGAGCAGTTCTTC.

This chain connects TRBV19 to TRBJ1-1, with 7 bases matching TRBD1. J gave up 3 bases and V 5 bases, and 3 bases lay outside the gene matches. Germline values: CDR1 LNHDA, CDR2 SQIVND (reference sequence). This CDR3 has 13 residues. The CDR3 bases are TGTGCCAGTAGTGGCGACAGGGACACTGAAGCTTTCTTT. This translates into CASSGDRDTEAFF. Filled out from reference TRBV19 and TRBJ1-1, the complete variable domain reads DGGITQSPKYLFRKEGQNVTLSCEQNLNHDAMYWYRQDPGQGLRLIYYSQIVNDFQKGDIAEGYSVSREKKESFPLTVTSAQKNPTAFYLCASSGDRDTEAFFGQGTRLTVV.

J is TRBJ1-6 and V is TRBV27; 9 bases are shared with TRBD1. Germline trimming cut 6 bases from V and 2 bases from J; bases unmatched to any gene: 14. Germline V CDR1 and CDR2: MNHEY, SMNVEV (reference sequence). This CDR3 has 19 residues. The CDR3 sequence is CASSKTLPDRGPYNSPLHF. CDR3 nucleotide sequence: TGTGCCAGCAGCAAAACACTCCCGGACAGGGGCCCCTATAATTCACCCCTCCACTTT.

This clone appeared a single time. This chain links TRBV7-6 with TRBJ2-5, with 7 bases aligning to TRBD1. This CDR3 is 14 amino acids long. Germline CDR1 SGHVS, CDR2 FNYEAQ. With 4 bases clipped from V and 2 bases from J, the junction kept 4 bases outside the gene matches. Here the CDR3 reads CASSYRGGQETQYF. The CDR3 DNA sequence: TGTGCCAGCAGCTACAGGGGCGGACAAGAGACCCAGTACTTC.